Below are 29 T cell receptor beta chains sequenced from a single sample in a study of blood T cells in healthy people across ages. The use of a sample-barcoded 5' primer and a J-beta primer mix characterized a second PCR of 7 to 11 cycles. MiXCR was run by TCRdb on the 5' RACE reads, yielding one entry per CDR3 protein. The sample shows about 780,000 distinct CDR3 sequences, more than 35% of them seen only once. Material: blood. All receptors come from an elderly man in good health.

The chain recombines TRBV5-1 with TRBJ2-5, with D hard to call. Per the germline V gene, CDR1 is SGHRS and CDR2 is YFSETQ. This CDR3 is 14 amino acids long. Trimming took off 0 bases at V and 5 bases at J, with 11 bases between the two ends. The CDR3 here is CASSLDSYYETQYF. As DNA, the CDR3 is TGCGCCAGCAGCTTGGATAGCTACTATGAGACCCAGTACTTC.

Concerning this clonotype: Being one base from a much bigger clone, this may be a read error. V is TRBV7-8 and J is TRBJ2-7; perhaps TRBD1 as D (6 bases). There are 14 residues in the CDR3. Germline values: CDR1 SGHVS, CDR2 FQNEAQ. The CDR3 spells CASILGNRVYEQYF. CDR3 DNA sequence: TGTGCCAGCATCTTAGGTAACAGGGTCTACGAGCAGTACTTC.

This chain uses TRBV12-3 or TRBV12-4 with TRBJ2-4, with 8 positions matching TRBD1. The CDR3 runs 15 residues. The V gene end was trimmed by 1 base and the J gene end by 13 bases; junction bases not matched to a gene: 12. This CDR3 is CASSLGTGRYNEQYF. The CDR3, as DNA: TGTGCCAGCAGTTTAGGGACAGGGAGGTACAATGAGCAGTACTTC.

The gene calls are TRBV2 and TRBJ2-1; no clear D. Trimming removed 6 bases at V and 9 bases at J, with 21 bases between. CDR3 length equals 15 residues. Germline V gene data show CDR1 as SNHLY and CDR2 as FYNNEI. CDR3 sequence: CASRHDTGPAGEQFF. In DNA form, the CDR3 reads TGTGCCAGCAGGCACGACACCGGGCCAGCTGGTGAGCAGTTCTTC.

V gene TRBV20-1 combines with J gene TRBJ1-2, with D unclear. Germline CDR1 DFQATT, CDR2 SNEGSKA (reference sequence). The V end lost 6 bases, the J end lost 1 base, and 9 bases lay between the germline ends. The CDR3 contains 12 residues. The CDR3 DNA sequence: TGCAGTGCCACTAGGAATAACTATGGCTACACCTTC. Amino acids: CSATRNNYGYTF.

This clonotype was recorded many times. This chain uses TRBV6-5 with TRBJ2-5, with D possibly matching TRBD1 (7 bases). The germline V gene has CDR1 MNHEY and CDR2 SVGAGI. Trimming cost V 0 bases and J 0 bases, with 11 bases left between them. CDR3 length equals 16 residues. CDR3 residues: CASSYSAGGYQETQYF. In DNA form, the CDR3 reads TGTGCCAGCAGTTACTCGGCAGGGGGGTACCAAGAGACCCAGTACTTC.

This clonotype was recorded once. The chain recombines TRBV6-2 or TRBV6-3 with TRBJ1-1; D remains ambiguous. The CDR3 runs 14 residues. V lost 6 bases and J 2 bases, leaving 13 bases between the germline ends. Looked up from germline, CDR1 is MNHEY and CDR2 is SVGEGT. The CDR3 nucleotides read TGTGCCAGCAGGCCAGGAGGGCCTAACACTGAAGCTTTCTTT. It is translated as CASRPGGPNTEAFF.

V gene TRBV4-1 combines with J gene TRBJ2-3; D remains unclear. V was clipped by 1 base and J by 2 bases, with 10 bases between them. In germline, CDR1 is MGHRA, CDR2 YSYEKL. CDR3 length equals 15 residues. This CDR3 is CASSQGSVNTDTQYF. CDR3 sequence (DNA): TGCGCCAGCAGCCAAGGGTCGGTGAACACAGATACGCAGTATTTT.

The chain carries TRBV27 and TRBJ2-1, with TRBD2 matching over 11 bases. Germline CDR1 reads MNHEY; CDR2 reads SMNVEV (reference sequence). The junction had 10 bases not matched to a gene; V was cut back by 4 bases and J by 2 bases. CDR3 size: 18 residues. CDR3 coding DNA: TGTGCCAGCAGTTGGGGGCTAGCGGGAGGTATCGCCTACAATGAGCAGTTCTTC. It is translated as CASSWGLAGGIAYNEQFF.

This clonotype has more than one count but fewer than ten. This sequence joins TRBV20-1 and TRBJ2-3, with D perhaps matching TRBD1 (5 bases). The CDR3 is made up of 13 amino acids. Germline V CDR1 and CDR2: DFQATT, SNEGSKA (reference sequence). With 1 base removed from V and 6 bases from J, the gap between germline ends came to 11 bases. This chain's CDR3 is CSARVGQADTQYF. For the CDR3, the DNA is TGCAGTGCTAGAGTGGGGCAGGCGGATACGCAGTATTTT.

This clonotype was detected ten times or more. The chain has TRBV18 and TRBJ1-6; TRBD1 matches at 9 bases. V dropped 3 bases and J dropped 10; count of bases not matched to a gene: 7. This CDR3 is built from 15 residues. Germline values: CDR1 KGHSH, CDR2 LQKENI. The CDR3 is CASSPVPGQGSPLHF. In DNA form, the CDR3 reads TGTGCCAGCTCACCCGTCCCGGGACAGGGCTCACCCCTCCACTTT.

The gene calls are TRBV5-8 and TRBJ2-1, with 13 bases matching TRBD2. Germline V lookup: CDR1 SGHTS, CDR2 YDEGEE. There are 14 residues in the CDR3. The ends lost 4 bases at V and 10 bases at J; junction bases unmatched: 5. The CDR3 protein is CASSGGLAGTEQFF. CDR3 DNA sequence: TGTGCCAGCAGCGGGGGACTAGCGGGGACGGAGCAGTTCTTC.

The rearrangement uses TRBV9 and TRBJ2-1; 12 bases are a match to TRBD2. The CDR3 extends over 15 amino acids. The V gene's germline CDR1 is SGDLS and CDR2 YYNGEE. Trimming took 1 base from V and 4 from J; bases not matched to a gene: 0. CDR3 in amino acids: CASSVLAGGYNEQFF. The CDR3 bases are TGTGCCAGCAGCGTACTAGCGGGGGGGTACAATGAGCAGTTCTTC.

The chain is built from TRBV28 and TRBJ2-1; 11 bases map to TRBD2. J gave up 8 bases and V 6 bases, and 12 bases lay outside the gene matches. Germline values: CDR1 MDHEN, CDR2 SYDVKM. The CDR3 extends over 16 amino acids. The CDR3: CASRPWLAGGIDEQFF. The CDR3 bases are TGTGCCAGCAGGCCGTGGCTAGCGGGAGGTATAGATGAGCAGTTCTTC. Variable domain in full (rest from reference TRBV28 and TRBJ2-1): DVKVTQSSRYLVKRTGEKVFLECVQDMDHENMFWYRQDPGLGLRLIYFSYDVKMKEKGDIPEGYSVSREKKERFSLILESASTNQTSMYLCASRPWLAGGIDEQFFGPGTRLTVL.

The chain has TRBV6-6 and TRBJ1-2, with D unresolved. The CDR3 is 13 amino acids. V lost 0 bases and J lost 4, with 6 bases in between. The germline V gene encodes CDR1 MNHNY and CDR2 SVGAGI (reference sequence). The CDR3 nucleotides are TGTGCCAGCAGTTACTCGGAGCTCTATGGCTACACCTTC. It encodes CASSYSELYGYTF.

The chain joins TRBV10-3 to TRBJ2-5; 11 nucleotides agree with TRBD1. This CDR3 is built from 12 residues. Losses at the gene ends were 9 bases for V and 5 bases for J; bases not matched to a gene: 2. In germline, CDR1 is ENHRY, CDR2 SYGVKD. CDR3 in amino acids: CAIGQGAETQYF. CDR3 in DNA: TGTGCCATTGGACAGGGGGCGGAGACCCAGTACTTC.

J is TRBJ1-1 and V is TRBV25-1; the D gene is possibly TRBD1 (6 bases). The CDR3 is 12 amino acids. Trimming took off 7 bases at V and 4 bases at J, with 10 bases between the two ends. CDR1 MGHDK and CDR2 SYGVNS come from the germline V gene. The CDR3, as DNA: TGTGCCAGCAAGGGGGATGCCACTGAAGCTTTCTTT. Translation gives CASKGDATEAFF.

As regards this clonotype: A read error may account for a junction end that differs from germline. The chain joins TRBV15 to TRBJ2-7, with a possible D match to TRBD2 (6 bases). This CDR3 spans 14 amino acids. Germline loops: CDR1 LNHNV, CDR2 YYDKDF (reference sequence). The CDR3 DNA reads TGTGCCACCAACAAAGGAGGGGACTTCAACGAGCGGTACTTC. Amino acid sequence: CATNKGGDFNERYF.

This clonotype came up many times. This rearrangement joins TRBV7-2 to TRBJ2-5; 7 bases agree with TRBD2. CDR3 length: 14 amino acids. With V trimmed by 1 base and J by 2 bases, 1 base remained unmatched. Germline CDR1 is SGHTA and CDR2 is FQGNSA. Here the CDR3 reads CASSLGRGQETQYF. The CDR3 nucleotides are TGTGCCAGCAGCTTAGGGCGGGGGCAAGAGACCCAGTACTTC.

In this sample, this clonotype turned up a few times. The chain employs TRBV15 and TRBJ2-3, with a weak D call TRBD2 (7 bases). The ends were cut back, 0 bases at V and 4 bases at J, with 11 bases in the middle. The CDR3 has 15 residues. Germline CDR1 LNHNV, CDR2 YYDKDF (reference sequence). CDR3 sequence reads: CATSRDWGGPDTQYF. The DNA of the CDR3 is TGTGCCACCAGCAGAGATTGGGGGGGCCCAGATACGCAGTATTTT.

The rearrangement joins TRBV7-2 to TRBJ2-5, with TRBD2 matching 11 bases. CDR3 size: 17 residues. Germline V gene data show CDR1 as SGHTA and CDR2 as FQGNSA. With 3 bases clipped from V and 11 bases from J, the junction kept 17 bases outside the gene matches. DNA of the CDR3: TGTGCCAGCAGCTTCCAGGGGCTAGCGGGAGGTCGCAATGAGCAGTACTTC. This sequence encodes CASSFQGLAGGRNEQYF.

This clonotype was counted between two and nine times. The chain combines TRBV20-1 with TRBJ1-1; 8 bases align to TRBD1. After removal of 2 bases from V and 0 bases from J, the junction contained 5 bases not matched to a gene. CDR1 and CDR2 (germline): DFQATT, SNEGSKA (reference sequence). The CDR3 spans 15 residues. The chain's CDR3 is CSARNQGALNTEAFF. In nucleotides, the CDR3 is TGCAGTGCTAGAAATCAGGGGGCGTTGAACACTGAAGCTTTCTTT.

For the CDR3, the DNA is TGTGCCAGCTCACCCGGAGGGGAAGGTGAAAAACTGTTTTTT. It codes for CASSPGGEGEKLFF. J is TRBJ1-4 and V is TRBV18; TRBD1 is a possible D gene (5 bases). Germline V CDR1 and CDR2: KGHSH, LQKENI. The CDR3 spans 14 residues. V lost 3 bases and J lost 7, with 12 bases in between.

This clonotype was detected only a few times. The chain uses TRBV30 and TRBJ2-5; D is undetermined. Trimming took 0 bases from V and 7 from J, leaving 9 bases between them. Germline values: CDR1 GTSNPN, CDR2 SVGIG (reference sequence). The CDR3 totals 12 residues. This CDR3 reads CAWSVFIGTQYF. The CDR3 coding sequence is TGTGCCTGGAGTGTCTTCATAGGGACCCAGTACTTC.

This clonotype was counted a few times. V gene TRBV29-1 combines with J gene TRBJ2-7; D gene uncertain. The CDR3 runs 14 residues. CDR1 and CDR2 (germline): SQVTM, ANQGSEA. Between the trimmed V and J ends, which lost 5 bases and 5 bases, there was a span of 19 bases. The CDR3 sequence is CSVFPSGEENEQYF. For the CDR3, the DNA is TGCAGCGTTTTTCCCTCTGGAGAGGAGAACGAGCAGTACTTC.

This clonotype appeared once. The DNA of the CDR3 is TGCAGTGCCGAACCCGTAAGCGGGAGATGGACAGATACGCAGTATTTT. This codes for CSAEPVSGRWTDTQYF. V is TRBV20-1 and J is TRBJ2-3, with TRBD2 matching 8 bases. CDR3 length equals 16 residues. Per germline, CDR1 DFQATT and CDR2 SNEGSKA (reference sequence). Germline trimming cut 6 bases from V and 3 bases from J; bases unmatched to any gene: 14.

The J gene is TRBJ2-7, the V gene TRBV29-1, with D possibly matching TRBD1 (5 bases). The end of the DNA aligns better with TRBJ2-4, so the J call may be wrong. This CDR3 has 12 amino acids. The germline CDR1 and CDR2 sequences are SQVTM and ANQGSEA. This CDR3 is CSVLQGQDIQYF. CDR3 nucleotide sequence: TGCAGCGTCCTCCAGGGTCAGGACATTCAGTACTTC.

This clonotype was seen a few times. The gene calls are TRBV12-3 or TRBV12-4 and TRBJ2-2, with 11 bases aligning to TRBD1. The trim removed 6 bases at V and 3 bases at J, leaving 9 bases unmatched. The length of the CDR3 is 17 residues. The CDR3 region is CASSPPGTGGYTGELFF. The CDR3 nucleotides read TGTGCCAGCAGCCCACCCGGGACAGGGGGATACACCGGGGAGCTGTTTTTT.

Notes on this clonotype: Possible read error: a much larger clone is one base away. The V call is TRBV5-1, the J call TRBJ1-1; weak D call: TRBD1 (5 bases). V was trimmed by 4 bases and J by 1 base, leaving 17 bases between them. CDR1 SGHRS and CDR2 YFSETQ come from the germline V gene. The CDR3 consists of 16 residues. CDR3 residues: CASSMHNMRGNTEAFF. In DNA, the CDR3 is TGCGCCAGCAGCATGCACAATATGAGGGGGAACACTGAAGCTTTCTTT.